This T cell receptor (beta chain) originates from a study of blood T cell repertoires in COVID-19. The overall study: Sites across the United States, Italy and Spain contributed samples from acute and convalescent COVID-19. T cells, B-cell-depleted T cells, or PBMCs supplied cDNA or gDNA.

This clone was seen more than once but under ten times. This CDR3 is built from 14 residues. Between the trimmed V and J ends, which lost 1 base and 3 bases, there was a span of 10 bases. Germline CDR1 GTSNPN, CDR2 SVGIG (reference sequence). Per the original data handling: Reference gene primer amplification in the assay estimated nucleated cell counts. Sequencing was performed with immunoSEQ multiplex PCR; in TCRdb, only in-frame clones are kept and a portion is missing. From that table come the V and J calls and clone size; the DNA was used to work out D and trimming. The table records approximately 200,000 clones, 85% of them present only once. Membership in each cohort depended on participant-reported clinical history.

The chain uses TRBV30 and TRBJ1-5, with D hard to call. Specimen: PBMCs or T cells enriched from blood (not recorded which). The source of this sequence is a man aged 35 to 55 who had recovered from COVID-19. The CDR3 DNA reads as TGTGCCTGGAGTGAAGGGAGTTACAATCAGCCCCAGCATTTT. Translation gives CAWSEGSYNQPQHF.